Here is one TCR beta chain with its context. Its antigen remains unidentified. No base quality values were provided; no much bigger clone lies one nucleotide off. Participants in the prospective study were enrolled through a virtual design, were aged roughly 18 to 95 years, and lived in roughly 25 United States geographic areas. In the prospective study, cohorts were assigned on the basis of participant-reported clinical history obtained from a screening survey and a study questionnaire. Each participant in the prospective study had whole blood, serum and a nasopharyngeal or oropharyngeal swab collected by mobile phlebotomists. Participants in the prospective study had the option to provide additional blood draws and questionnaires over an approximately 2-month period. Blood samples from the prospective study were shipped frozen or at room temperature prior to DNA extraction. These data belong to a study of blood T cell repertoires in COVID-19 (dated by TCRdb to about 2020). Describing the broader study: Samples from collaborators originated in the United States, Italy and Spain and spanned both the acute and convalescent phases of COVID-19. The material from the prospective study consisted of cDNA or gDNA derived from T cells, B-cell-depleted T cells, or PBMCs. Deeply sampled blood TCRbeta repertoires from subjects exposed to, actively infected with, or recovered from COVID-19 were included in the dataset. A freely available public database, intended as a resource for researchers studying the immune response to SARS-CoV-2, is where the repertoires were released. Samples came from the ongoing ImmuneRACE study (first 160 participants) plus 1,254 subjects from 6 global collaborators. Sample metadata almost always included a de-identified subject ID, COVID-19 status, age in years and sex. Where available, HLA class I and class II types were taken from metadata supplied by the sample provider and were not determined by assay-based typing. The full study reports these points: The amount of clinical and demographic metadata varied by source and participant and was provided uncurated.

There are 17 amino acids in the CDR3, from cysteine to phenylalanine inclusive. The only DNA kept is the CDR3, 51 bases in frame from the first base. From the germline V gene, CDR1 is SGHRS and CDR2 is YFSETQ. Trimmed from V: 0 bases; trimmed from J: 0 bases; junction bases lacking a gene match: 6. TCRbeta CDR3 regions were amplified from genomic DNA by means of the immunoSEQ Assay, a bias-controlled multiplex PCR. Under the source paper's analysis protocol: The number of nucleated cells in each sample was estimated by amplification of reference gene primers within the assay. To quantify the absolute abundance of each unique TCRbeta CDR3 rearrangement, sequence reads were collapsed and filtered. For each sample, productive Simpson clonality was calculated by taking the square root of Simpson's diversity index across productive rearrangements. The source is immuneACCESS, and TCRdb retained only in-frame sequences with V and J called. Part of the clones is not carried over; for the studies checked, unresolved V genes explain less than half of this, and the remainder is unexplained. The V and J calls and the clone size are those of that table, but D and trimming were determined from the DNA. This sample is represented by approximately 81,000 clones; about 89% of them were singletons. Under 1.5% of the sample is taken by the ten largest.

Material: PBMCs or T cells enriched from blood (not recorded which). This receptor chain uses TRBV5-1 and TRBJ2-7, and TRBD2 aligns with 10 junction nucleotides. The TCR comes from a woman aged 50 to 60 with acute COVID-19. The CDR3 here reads CASSLGRTSGGSYEQYF. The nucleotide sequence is TGCGCCAGCAGCTTGGGGAGGACTAGCGGAGGCTCCTACGAGCAGTACTTC.